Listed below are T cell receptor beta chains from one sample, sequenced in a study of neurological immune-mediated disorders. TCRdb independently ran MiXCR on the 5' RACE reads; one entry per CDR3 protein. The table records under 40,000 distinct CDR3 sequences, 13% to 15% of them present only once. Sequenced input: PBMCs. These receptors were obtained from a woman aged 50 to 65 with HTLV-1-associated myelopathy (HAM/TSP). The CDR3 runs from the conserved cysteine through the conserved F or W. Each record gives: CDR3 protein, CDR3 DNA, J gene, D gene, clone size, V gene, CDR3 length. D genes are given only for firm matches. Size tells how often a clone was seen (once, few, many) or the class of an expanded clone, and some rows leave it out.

CDR3aa: CSVLTQGARTDTQYF
CDR3nt: TGCAGCGTTCTTACCCAGGGGGCAAGGACAGATACGCAGTATTTT
j_gene: TRBJ2-3
d_gene: TRBD1
abundance: many
v_gene: TRBV29-1
len: 15

CDR3aa: CASSLEGNSNQPQHF
CDR3nt: TGTGCCAGCAGCTTGGAGGGAAATAGCAATCAGCCCCAGCATTTT
j_gene: TRBJ1-5
d_gene: .
abundance: many
v_gene: TRBV5-6
len: 15

CDR3aa: CSAFKRGAYNEQFF
CDR3nt: TGCAGTGCGTTCAAGCGGGGGGCCTACAATGAGCAGTTCTTC
j_gene: TRBJ2-1
d_gene: TRBD2
abundance: .
v_gene: TRBV20-1
len: 14

CDR3aa: CSASQGDQPQHF
CDR3nt: TGCAGTGCCTCACAGGGGGATCAGCCCCAGCATTTT
j_gene: TRBJ1-5
d_gene: TRBD1
abundance: many
v_gene: TRBV20-1
len: 12

CDR3aa: CASSRLTLNTEAFF
CDR3nt: TGTGCCAGCAGCCGACTCACCCTGAACACTGAAGCTTTCTTT
j_gene: TRBJ1-1
d_gene: .
abundance: many
v_gene: TRBV6-6
len: 14

CDR3aa: CASSQGDNYGYTF
CDR3nt: TGCGCCAGCAGCCAGGGGGATAACTATGGCTACACCTTC
j_gene: TRBJ1-2
d_gene: .
abundance: many
v_gene: TRBV4-1
len: 13

CDR3aa: CSASIPGRNTEAFF
CDR3nt: TGCAGTGCTAGTATCCCGGGTCGGAACACTGAAGCTTTCTTT
j_gene: TRBJ1-1
d_gene: .
abundance: many
v_gene: TRBV20-1
len: 14

CDR3aa: CASRKAGGSDTQYF
CDR3nt: TGTGCCAGCAGGAAGGCGGGAGGGTCAGATACGCAGTATTTT
j_gene: TRBJ2-3
d_gene: TRBD2
abundance: many
v_gene: TRBV6-6
len: 14

CDR3aa: CASRGGYEQFF
CDR3nt: TGTGCCAGCAGAGGGGGATATGAGCAGTTCTTC
j_gene: TRBJ2-1
d_gene: .
abundance: many
v_gene: TRBV7-2
len: 11

CDR3aa: CSARDQFSTDTQYF
CDR3nt: TGCAGTGCTAGAGATCAGTTTTCCACAGATACGCAGTATTTT
j_gene: TRBJ2-3
d_gene: .
abundance: many
v_gene: TRBV20-1
len: 14

CDR3aa: CASSLGGGRTDTQYF
CDR3nt: TGCGCCAGCAGCTTAGGCGGGGGAAGAACAGATACGCAGTATTTT
j_gene: TRBJ2-3
d_gene: TRBD2
abundance: many
v_gene: TRBV5-1
len: 15

CDR3aa: CASRDTGNSPLHF
CDR3nt: TGTGCCAGCAGGGATACAGGGAATTCACCCCTCCACTTT
j_gene: TRBJ1-6
d_gene: .
abundance: many
v_gene: TRBV12-3/TRBV12-4
len: 13